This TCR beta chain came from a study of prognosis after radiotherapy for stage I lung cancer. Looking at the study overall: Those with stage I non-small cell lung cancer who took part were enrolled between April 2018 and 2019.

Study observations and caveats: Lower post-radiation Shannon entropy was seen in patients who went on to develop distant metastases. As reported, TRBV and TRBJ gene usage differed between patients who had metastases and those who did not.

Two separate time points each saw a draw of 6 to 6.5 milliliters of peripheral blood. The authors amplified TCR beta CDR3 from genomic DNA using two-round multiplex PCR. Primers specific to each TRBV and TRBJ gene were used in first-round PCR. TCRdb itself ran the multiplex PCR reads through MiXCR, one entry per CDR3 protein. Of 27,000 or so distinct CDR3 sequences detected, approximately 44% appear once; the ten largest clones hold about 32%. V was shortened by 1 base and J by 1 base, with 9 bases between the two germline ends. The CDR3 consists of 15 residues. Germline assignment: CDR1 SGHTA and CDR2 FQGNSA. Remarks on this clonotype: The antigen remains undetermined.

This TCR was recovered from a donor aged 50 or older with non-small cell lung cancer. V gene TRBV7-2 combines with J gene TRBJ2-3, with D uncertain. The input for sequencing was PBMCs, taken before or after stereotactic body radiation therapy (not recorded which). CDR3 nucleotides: TGTGCCAGCAGCTTAGAGGCAGCGCGCACAGATACGCAGTATTTT. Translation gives CASSLEAARTDTQYF.